These 23 T cell receptor beta chains originate from one sample sequenced in a study of response to subunit inactivated influenza vaccine. TCRdb recomputed calls from the RT-PCR reads with MiXCR, one row per CDR3 protein. The sample records about 310,000 distinct CDR3 sequences, 21% being singletons. This specimen consisted of PBMCs from blood, obtained roughly 20 months after vaccination. Receptor source: a man between 45 and 75 years old who received an inactivated influenza vaccine.

The table lists this clonotype with a few counts. The chain carries TRBV5-1 and TRBJ1-1, with 8 nucleotides matching TRBD1. CDR1 is SGHRS, CDR2 YFSETQ, per germline. J gave up 6 bases and V 0 bases, and 7 bases lay outside the gene matches. The CDR3 contains 15 residues. CDR3 nucleotide sequence: TGCGCCAGCAGCTTGGGGACAGGGCATACGGCTGAAGCTTTCTTT. It translates to CASSLGTGHTAEAFF.

The rearrangement joins TRBV6-1 to TRBJ2-7; D is unresolved. The CDR3 spans 14 residues. Germline values: CDR1 MNHNS, CDR2 SASEGT. V shed 7 bases and J shed 2 bases, with 15 bases lying between them. This CDR3 reads CASNIGGKAYEQYF. As DNA, the CDR3 is TGTGCCAGCAATATCGGCGGCAAAGCCTACGAGCAGTACTTC.

The J gene is TRBJ2-5, the V gene TRBV6-5; D gene ambiguous. The CDR3 loop spans 11 amino acids. The V end lost 2 bases, the J end lost 5 bases, and 3 bases lay between the germline ends. In germline, CDR1 is MNHEY, CDR2 SVGAGI. CDR3 protein: CASSYDETQYF. The CDR3 DNA follows: TGTGCCAGCAGTTACGATGAGACCCAGTACTTC.

This chain links TRBV20-1 with TRBJ2-5; no reliable D call. The germline gives CDR1 DFQATT, CDR2 SNEGSKA (reference sequence). The ends were cut back, 0 bases at V and 1 base at J, with 12 bases in the middle. The CDR3 totals 15 residues. The CDR3 region is CSARDLRAAQETQYF. As DNA, the CDR3 is TGCAGTGCTAGAGATCTAAGGGCAGCCCAAGAGACCCAGTACTTC.

This clonotype was counted a few times. The J gene is TRBJ2-6, the V gene TRBV11-1; D gene ambiguous. Per the germline V gene, CDR1 is SGHAT and CDR2 is FQDESV (reference sequence). The CDR3 is made up of 18 amino acids. V dropped 4 bases and J dropped 0 bases, with 16 bases sitting between them. CDR3 in amino acids: CASSSSVYSYSGANVLTF. The CDR3 region has the DNA TGTGCCAGCAGCTCCTCGGTTTACAGCTACTCTGGGGCCAACGTCCTGACTTTC.

The gene calls are TRBV6-2 or TRBV6-3 and TRBJ2-7; no clear D gene. The CDR3 loop spans 12 amino acids. Trimming took off 2 bases at V and 5 bases at J, with 7 bases between the two ends. From germline, CDR1 is MNHEY and CDR2 SVGEGT. CDR3 region: CASSYTGNEQYF. DNA for the CDR3: TGTGCCAGCAGTTACACGGGTAACGAGCAGTACTTC.

A few counts support this clonotype. The rearrangement links TRBV12-3 or TRBV12-4 to TRBJ2-1; 7 nucleotides match TRBD2. V shed 10 bases, J shed 4 bases, and the junction held 10 bases outside the gene matches. The CDR3 is made up of 14 amino acids. CDR3 amino acids: CAIPGREIYNEQFF. CDR3 DNA: TGTGCCATCCCGGGGCGGGAGATATACAATGAGCAGTTCTTC.

This CDR3 is CASSFPGLAVYYEQYF. The CDR3 nucleotides are TGTGCCAGCAGTTTCCCCGGACTAGCGGTATACTACGAGCAGTACTTC. V is TRBV28 and J is TRBJ2-7; 10 nucleotides align to TRBD2. V dropped 3 bases and J dropped 3; count of bases not matched to a gene: 8. The germline gives CDR1 MDHEN, CDR2 SYDVKM. This CDR3 region has 16 residues.

This clonotype appeared a single time. V and J are TRBV7-2 and TRBJ2-3, with D unresolved. The V end lost 4 bases, the J end lost 3 bases, and 8 bases lay between the germline ends. The CDR3 sequence is 13 residues long. The germline gives CDR1 SGHTA, CDR2 FQGNSA. The CDR3 sequence is CASSYTATDTQYF. The DNA of the CDR3 is TGTGCCAGCAGCTACACTGCAACAGATACGCAGTATTTT. The entire variable domain, with the rest obtained from reference TRBV7-2 and TRBJ2-3, is as follows: GAGVSQSPSNKVTEKGKDVELRCDPISGHTALYWYRQSLGQGLEFLIYFQGNSAPDKSGLPSDRFSAERTGGSVSTLTIQRTQQEDSAVYLCASSYTATDTQYFGPGTRLTVL.

This sequence joins TRBV4-1 and TRBJ2-3; TRBD2 might be the D (6 bases). The ends were cut back, 4 bases at V and 3 bases at J, with 20 bases in the middle. CDR3 length equals 17 residues. CDR1 MGHRA and CDR2 YSYEKL come from the germline V gene. This CDR3 reads CASSRGRLGPITDTQYF. The CDR3 DNA reads as TGCGCCAGCAGCCGGGGACGACTAGGGCCAATAACAGATACGCAGTATTTT.

V is TRBV12-3 or TRBV12-4 and J is TRBJ2-1; D is perhaps TRBD2 (6 bases). This CDR3 comprises 12 residues. Deletions cut 6 bases from V and 8 bases from J, with 11 bases between. CDR3 protein: CASRGGVDEQFF. CDR3 bases: TGTGCCAGCAGGGGCGGGGTCGATGAGCAGTTCTTC.

This clonotype was recorded many times. V is TRBV20-1 and J is TRBJ1-1; 11 bases map to TRBD1. The junction had 10 bases not matched to a gene; V was cut back by 3 bases and J by 4 bases. This CDR3 has 16 residues. Germline-derived CDR1 and CDR2 are DFQATT and SNEGSKA (reference sequence). The CDR3 nucleotides read TGCAGTGCTAGGTCTGGACAGGGGGCGGAGGGCACTGAAGCTTTCTTT. Its translation: CSARSGQGAEGTEAFF.

The chain uses TRBV7-8 and TRBJ2-1, with D uncertain. Germline values: CDR1 SGHVS, CDR2 FQNEAQ. The CDR3 covers 18 residues. The ends were cut back, 0 bases at V and 3 bases at J, with 18 bases in the middle. CDR3 amino acids: CASSLAQVLGVYYNEQFF. Here the CDR3 DNA reads TGTGCCAGCAGCTTAGCGCAAGTCTTGGGTGTATACTACAATGAGCAGTTCTTC.

For the CDR3, the DNA is TGTGCCATCAGTGAGTCGGAAAGTGTTCGGGGCATACAGAGCAATCAGCCCCAGCATTTT. Translated: CAISESESVRGIQSNQPQHF. This chain uses TRBV10-3 with TRBJ1-5; TRBD1 is a possible D gene (5 bases). V lost 0 bases to trimming and J lost 1 base, with 22 bases between them. The CDR3 loop spans 20 amino acids. CDR1 ENHRY and CDR2 SYGVKD come from the germline V gene.

For the CDR3, the DNA is TGCAGCGTTGGTCCACAGGGGCTTTACAATGAGCAGTTCTTC. Translation gives CSVGPQGLYNEQFF. The chain joins TRBV29-1 to TRBJ2-1, with 7 bases fitting TRBD1. V lost 4 bases to trimming and J lost 4 bases; unmatched junction nucleotides: 7. The germline gives CDR1 SQVTM, CDR2 ANQGSEA. CDR3 length: 14 amino acids.

This clonotype has more than one count but fewer than ten. Mismatch with germline at one junction end may stem from a read error. V gene TRBV7-8 combines with J gene TRBJ1-5; possible D gene TRBD1, 5 bases. The CDR3 runs to 13 residues. Germline CDR1 and CDR2: SGHVS and FQNEAQ. CDR3 sequence reads: CASSLGGGQAQHF. The CDR3 DNA reads TGTGCCAGCAGCCTGGGGGGTGGTCAGGCCCAGCATTTT. Based on the CDR3 plus reference TRBV7-8 and TRBJ1-5, the full variable domain is GAGVSQSPRYKVAKRGQDVALRCDPISGHVSLFWYQQALGQGPEFLTYFQNEAQLDKSGLPSDRFFAERPEGSVSTLKIQRTQQEDSAVYLCASSLGGGQAQHFGDGTRLSIL.

This clonotype was counted between two and nine times. V gene TRBV12-3 or TRBV12-4 combines with J gene TRBJ2-1; D unresolved. The CDR3 loop spans 12 amino acids. The V gene lost 3 bases and the J gene lost 15 bases, with 15 bases spanning the gap. The CDR3 nucleotides read TGTGCCAGCAGTTTTTCCCGGACCGAAGGGTTCTTC. Residues: CASSFSRTEGFF.

This clonotype was detected a few times. The chain combines TRBV6-2 or TRBV6-3 with TRBJ1-2; D gene unclear. The CDR3 extends over 16 amino acids. Germline CDR1 is MNHEY and CDR2 is SVGEGT. With 0 bases removed from V and 5 bases from J, the gap between germline ends came to 16 bases. As DNA, the CDR3 is TGTGCCAGCAGTTACTCGAGTGGTGGACCATGGTATGGCTACACCTTC. This translates into CASSYSSGGPWYGYTF.

This clonotype was counted only a few times. The rearrangement joins TRBV19 to TRBJ1-3; D uncertain. Germline V gene sequence: CDR1 LNHDA, CDR2 SQIVND (reference sequence). This CDR3 region has 13 residues. V was trimmed by 3 bases and J by 6 bases, leaving 9 bases between them. For the CDR3, the DNA is TGTGCCAGTAGTATGCCCGCGGCAAACACCATATATTTT. This encodes CASSMPAANTIYF.

This clonotype was counted many times. The rearrangement links TRBV18 to TRBJ1-1; TRBD1 agrees at 7 bases. Trimming took 5 bases from V and 5 from J; bases not matched to a gene: 14. Germline CDR1 and CDR2: KGHSH and LQKENI. This CDR3 is 16 amino acids long. The CDR3 reads CASSDWGQGEGTEAFF. In nucleotides, the CDR3 is TGTGCCAGCTCAGACTGGGGTCAGGGGGAAGGAACTGAAGCTTTCTTT. The full variable domain, its missing parts supplied by reference TRBV18 and TRBJ1-1, is NAGVMQNPRHLVRRRGQEARLRCSPMKGHSHVYWYRQLPEEGLKFMVYLQKENIIDESGMPKERFSAEFPKEGPSILRIQQVVRGDSAAYFCASSDWGQGEGTEAFFGQGTRLTVV.

This clonotype was seen more than once but under ten times. The chain has TRBV7-2 and TRBJ1-5, with no clear D. The CDR3 is 15 amino acids. In germline, CDR1 is SGHTA, CDR2 FQGNSA. V shed 5 bases and J shed 0 bases, with 11 bases lying between them. The CDR3 sequence is CASSPGMYSNQPQHF. CDR3 nucleotides: TGTGCCAGCAGCCCCGGGATGTATAGCAATCAGCCCCAGCATTTT.

This clonotype was detected ten times or more. V gene TRBV29-1 combines with J gene TRBJ2-2, with a tentative D call TRBD1 (5 bases). Trimming left V 5 bases short and J 5 bases short, with 12 bases between. Germline CDR1 reads SQVTM; CDR2 reads ANQGSEA. CDR3 length equals 13 residues. CDR3 residues: CSVSRGGTGELFF. The DNA for the CDR3 is TGCAGCGTTTCAAGGGGTGGGACCGGGGAGCTGTTTTTT.

This clonotype was counted between two and nine times. The chain uses TRBV12-3 or TRBV12-4 and TRBJ1-1, with D possibly matching TRBD1 (5 bases). V was cut by 7 bases and J by 0 bases, with 12 bases left in between. The CDR3 covers 14 residues. The CDR3 region has the DNA TGTGCCAGCACACGGCGGGGCCTGAACACTGAAGCTTTCTTT. This sequence encodes CASTRRGLNTEAFF.